This TCR beta chain is from a study of shared clonotypes between healthy human individuals (dated by TCRdb to about 2020). For the wider study: The cohort included three men and a couple of women between 18 and 49 years of age. Leukapheresis yielded between about 0.85 and 10 billion PBMCs per donor. To increase sequencing depth and limit assay-specific biases, TCR repertoire library preparation and sequencing were carried out by different laboratories using diverse techniques. Per donor, three plates each were used for CD4 naive and CD4 memory, two for CD8 naive, and one for CD8 memory. To estimate repertoire size and how much clonotype sharing occurs between individuals, the study deeply sequenced the blood TCR repertoires of five healthy adults. General findings and caveats noted by the study authors: Pairwise subsampling indicated that sequencing depth was expected to affect the degree of clonotype sharing among donors. Estimated clonotype richness was generally larger for naive than for memory subsets. Because the study included only a small number of donors, the genetic and exposure-history diversity represented was limited. Compared with non-shared clonotypes, the clonotypes found in all four sorted-subset donors had higher generation probabilities. Sampling was limited to blood, and TCR repertoires in tissue likely differ from TCR repertoires in blood. Sharing across a few donors was observed for 4.5% to 6.5% of naive CD4, over 3% of naive CD8, 2% to 2.5% of memory CD4, and roughly 0.4% of memory CD8 clonotypes. Incomplete sequencing was indicated by rarefaction of sorted-subset datasets, despite the large sequencing depth.

Of note for this clone: Its antigen remains undetermined. One base away there is no much larger clone; base qualities are not given.

Using the deep immunoSEQ assay, TCR CDR3 regions were amplified from genomic DNA by multiplex PCR. Extracted genomic DNA from each cell subset was distributed evenly across all wells of several immunoSEQ 96-well plates, and each plate was treated as a replicate. For sorted subsets, about 220 ng of genomic DNA, equivalent to around 31,000 T cell genomes, went into each replicate PCR. Purified libraries were measured with a Qubit 3.0 fluorometer, size-checked on a Bioanalyzer 2100, and measured again with the KAPA Library Quantification kit. A separate single-read 150-cycle Illumina NextSeq 550 flow cell was used to sequence each immunoSEQ 96-well plate. In the original analysis: Because only junctional sequences without quality scores were contained in the immunoSEQ output, filtering matching that applied to full-length reads could not be performed. Sequences were annotated with PyIR, a Python wrapper for IgBLAST v1.9, and V/J genes and CDR3 were assigned using IMGT germline references. Any read was removed if the V/J assignment was weak (E-value above 1e-6), the CDR3 was missing, or the read contained stop codons, out-of-frame junctions, or ambiguous translated residues. A V3J clonotype was defined by an identical inferred V gene, J gene, and CDR3 amino acid sequence. Percentage overlap between repertoires was calculated by dividing the number of shared unique clonotypes by the size of the smaller repertoire. Richness of each repertoire was evaluated using RTK rarefaction, the Chao1 estimator, and Recon v2.1 estimates of unobserved clonotypes. Generation probabilities for all TCRbeta clonotypes obtained by the gDNA method from four donors were computed using OLGA. TCRdb mirrors the immuneACCESS table, restricted to in-frame sequences. Some clones are absent from its copies; in checked studies, under half trace to an unresolved V gene, and the reason for the others is unknown. That table furnishes V, J and clone size, whereas the DNA furnished D and trimming. The sample table holds approximately 530,000 clones, of which about 96% were seen once. Roughly 0.06% of the sample is taken by the ten largest.

The CDR3, cysteine through phenylalanine, is 12 amino acids long. CDR3 DNA only is kept here, 36 bases in frame from base 1. Based on the germline V gene, the CDR1 and CDR2 sequences are SGHDN and FVKESK. Germline trimming: 6 bases from V, 5 bases from J; junction bases outside gene matches: 3. The donors were healthy, HIV-negative adults who had no recently reported acute infections or vaccinations. Every donor was a Caucasian adult living in Nashville, Tennessee, USA. CD4+ T cells were enriched by magnetic negative selection, after which naive cells were positively selected on CD45RA and the negative fraction was taken as the memory subset. Blood was obtained by leukapheresis, after which PBMCs were separated by Ficoll-Histopaque density gradient centrifugation and cryopreserved in liquid nitrogen vapor phase. Purity and quantity of every magnetically sorted T cell population were checked by analytical flow cytometry. Genomic DNA was isolated from each sorted fraction and quantified by UV absorbance on a Nanodrop 2000c.

What was sequenced was naive CD4+ T cells sorted from blood. The intended sense of this specimen's cell subset or site label: CD45RA+ positively selected. This receptor was obtained from a woman in her 30s in good health. The rearranged chain carries TRBV14 and TRBJ2-7, with 8 bases matching TRBD1. The CDR3 is CASSRQGNEQYF. The bases read TGTGCCAGCAGTCGACAGGGGAACGAGCAGTACTTC.